This entry describes one T cell receptor beta chain. The antigen is undetermined. The PCR ran on 60 Vbeta and 13 Jbeta primers. Sequenced by immunoSEQ multiplex PCR; TCRdb stores in-frame clones only, minus some. The sample has about 93,000 clones, about 80% seen once. The data were obtained in a study of cytomegalovirus exposure and HLA in healthy donors. Study findings and constraints: Most TCR beta V segments were productive about 90% or about 30% of the time in an earlier analysis.

This TCR came from a man younger than 40 in good health and CMV-seronegative. Sequenced sample: PBMCs.

CDR3 amino acids: CATSRGAESEKLFF. DNA for the CDR3: TGTGCCACCAGCAGAGGGGCAGAATCGGAAAAACTGTTTTTT. V and J are TRBV15 and TRBJ1-4, with unresolved D. The CDR3 loop spans 14 amino acids. V shed 1 base and J shed 8 bases, with 11 bases lying between them. CDR1 and CDR2 from the germline V gene are LNHNV and YYDKDF (reference sequence).